This T cell receptor (beta chain) comes out of a study of early T cells in non-severe SARS-CoV-2 infection. About the study: Bulk RNA taken from unsorted whole blood was sequenced, leaving chains unpaired.

This clonotype has ten or more counts. Its specificity is not known. The study's findings and limits: VDJdb matching skewed toward anti-spike CD8 responses, missing private and CD4 specificities.

There are 11 residues in the CDR3. Germline V CDR1 and CDR2: DFQATT, SNEGSKA (reference sequence). With 6 bases removed from V and 5 bases from J, the gap between germline ends came to 9 bases. TCRdb itself ran the 5' RACE reads through MiXCR, one entry per CDR3 protein. The sample consists of roughly 80,000 distinct CDR3 sequences, 5.5% to 7.5% of them appearing once. The chain has TRBV20-1 and TRBJ2-3; D gene ambiguous. The sample comprised whole blood. The receptor's source is an adult who was a healthcare worker with PCR-confirmed SARS-CoV-2 infection or an uninfected control (not recorded which). The CDR3 nucleotides are TGCAGTGCGAGCATAGGAGATACGCAGTATTTT. It specifies CSASIGDTQYF.